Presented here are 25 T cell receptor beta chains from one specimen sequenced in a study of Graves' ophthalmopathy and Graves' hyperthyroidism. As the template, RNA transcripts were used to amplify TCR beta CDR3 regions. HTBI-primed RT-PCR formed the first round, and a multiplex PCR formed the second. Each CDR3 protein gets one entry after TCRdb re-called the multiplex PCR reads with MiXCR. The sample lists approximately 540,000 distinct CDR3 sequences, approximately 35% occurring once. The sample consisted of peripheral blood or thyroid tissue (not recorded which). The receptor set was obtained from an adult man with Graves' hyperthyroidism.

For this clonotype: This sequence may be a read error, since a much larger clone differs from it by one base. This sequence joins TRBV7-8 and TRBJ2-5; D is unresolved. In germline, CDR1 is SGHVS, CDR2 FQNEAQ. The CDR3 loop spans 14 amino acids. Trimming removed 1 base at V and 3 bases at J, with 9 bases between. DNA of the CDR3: TGTGCCAGCAGCTTAGATCCGATTGAAGAGACCCAGTACTTC. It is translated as CASSLDPIEETQYF.

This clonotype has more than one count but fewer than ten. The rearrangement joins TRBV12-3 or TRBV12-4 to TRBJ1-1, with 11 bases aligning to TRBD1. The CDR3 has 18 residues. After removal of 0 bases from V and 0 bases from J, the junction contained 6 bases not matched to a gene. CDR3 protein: CASSLARTGGALNTEAFF. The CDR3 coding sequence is TGTGCCAGCAGTTTAGCTCGGACAGGGGGCGCCTTGAACACTGAAGCTTTCTTT.

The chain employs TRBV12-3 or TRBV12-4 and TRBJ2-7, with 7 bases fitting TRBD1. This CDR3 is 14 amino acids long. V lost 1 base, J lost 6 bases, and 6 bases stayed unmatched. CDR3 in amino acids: CASSLGTGPSEQYF. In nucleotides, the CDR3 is TGTGCCAGCAGTTTAGGGACAGGACCGAGCGAGCAGTACTTC.

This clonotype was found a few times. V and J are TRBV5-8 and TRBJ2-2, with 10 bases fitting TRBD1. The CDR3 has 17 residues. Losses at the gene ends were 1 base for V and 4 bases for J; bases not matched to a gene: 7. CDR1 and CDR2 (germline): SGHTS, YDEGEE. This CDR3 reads CASSLSRDRGITGELFF. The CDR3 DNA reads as TGTGCCAGCAGCTTGAGCCGGGACAGGGGTATCACCGGGGAGCTGTTTTTT.

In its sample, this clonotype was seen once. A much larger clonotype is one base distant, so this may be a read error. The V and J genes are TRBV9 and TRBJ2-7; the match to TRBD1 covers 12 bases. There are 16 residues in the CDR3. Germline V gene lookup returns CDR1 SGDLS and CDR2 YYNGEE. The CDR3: CVSSVSGTGGFDEQYF. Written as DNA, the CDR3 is TGTGTCAGCAGCGTAAGCGGGACAGGGGGCTTCGACGAGCAGTACTTC.

CDR3 protein: CSASSLVRYEQYF. The DNA of the CDR3 is TGCAGTGCTAGCTCACTAGTCCGCTACGAGCAGTACTTC. The V call is TRBV20-1, the J call TRBJ2-7; the D gene is possibly TRBD2 (5 bases). Trimming removed 3 bases from V and 3 bases from J, with 12 bases in between. Germline values: CDR1 DFQATT, CDR2 SNEGSKA (reference sequence). The CDR3 totals 13 residues.

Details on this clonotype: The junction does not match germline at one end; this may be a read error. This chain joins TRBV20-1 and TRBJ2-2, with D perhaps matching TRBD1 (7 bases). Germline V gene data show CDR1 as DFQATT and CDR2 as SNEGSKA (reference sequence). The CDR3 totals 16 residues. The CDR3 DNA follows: TGCAGTGCTAGAGATGGGGAGACAGGGAGGTACAATGAGCAGTTTTTT. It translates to CSARDGETGRYNEQFF.

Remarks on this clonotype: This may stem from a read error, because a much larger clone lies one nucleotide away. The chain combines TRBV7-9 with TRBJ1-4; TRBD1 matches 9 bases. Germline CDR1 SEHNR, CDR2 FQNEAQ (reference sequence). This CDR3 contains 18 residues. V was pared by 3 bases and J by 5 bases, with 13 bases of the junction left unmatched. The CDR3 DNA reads TGTGCCAGCAGCTTCCGGGACAGGGTACAGAGTGCGAATGAAAAACTGTTTTTT. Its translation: CASSFRDRVQSANEKLFF.

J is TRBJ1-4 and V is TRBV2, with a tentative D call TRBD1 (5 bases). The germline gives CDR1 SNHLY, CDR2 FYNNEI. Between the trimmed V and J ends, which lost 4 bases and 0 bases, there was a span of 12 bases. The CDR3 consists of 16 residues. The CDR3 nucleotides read TGTGCCAGCAGTGTCCAACAGGAGACAACTAATGAAAAACTGTTTTTT. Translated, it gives CASSVQQETTNEKLFF.

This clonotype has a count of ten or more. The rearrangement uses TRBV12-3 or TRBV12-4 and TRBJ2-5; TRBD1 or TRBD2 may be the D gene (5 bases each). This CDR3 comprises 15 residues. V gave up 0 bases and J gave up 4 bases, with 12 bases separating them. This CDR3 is CASSLAVRDGETQYF. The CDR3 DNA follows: TGTGCCAGCAGTTTAGCGGTCAGGGACGGAGAGACCCAGTACTTC.

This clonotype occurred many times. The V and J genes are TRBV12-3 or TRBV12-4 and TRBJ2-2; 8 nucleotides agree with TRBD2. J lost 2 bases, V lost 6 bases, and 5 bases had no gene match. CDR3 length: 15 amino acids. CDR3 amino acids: CASRRVAGNTGELFF. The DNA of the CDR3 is TGTGCCAGCAGGAGAGTAGCGGGAAACACCGGGGAGCTGTTTTTT.

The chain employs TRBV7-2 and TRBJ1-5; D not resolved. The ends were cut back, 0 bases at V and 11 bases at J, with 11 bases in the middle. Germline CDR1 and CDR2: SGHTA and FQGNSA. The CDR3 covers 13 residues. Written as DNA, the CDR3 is TGTGCCAGCAGCTTAGCGGGCGGGAGGGCCCAGCATTTT. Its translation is CASSLAGGRAQHF.

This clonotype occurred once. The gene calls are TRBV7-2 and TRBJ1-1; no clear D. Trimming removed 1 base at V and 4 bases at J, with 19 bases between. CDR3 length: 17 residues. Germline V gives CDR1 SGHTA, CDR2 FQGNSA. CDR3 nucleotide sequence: TGTGCCAGCAGCTTAGACCCTATAGGACTAGCGGGCACTGAAGCTTTCTTT. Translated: CASSLDPIGLAGTEAFF.

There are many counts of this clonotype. CDR3: CATSSGVARGGEETQYF. The CDR3 DNA reads TGTGCCACCAGCAGTGGGGTGGCTAGAGGGGGTGAAGAGACCCAGTACTTC. This chain uses TRBV15 with TRBJ2-5; D is possibly TRBD1 (6 bases). V gave up 3 bases and J gave up 3 bases, with 20 bases separating them. The CDR3 spans 17 residues. CDR1 and CDR2 (germline): LNHNV, YYDKDF (reference sequence).

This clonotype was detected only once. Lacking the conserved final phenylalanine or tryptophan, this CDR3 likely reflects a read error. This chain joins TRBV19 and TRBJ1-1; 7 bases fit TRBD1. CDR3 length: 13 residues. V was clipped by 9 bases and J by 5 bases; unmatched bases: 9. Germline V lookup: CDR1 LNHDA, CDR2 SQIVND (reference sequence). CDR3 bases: TGTGCCAGCAGCCACAACAGGGGTACTGAAGCTTTCTCT. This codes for CASSHNRGTEAFS.

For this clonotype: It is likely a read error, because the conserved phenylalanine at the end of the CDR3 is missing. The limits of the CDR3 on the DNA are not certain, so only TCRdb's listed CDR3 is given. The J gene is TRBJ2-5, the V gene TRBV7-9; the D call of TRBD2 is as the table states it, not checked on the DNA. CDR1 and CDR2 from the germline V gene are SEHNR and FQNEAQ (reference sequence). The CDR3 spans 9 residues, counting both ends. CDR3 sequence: CASSGGLAG.

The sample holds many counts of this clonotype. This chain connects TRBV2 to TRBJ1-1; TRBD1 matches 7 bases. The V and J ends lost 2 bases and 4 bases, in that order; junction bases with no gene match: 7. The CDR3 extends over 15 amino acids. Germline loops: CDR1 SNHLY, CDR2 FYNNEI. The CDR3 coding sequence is TGTGCCAGCAGTGAAAAGACAGGGAAGGGCACTGAAGCTTTCTTT. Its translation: CASSEKTGKGTEAFF.

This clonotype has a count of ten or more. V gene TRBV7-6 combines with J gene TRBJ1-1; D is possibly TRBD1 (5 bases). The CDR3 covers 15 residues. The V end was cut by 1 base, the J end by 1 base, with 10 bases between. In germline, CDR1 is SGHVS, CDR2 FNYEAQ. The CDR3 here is CASSLGWGRNTEAFF. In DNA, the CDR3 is TGTGCCAGCAGCTTAGGTTGGGGCCGGAACACTGAAGCTTTCTTT. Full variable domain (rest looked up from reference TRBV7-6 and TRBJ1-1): GAGVSQSPRYKVTKRGQDVALRCDPISGHVSLYWYRQALGQGPEFLTYFNYEAQQDKSGLPNDRFSAERPEGSISTLTIQRTEQRDSAMYRCASSLGWGRNTEAFFGQGTRLTVV.

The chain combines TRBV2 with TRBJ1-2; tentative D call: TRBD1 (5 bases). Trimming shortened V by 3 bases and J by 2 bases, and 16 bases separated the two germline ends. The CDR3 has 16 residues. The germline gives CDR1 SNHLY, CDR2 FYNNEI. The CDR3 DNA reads TGTGCCAGCAGTGATTGGGACTCCGGACCCAACTATGGCTACACCTTC. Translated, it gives CASSDWDSGPNYGYTF.

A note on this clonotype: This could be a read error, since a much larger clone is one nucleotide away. The CDR3 sequence is CASRTWTEPYEQHF. The CDR3 DNA is TGTGCCAGCAGGACCTGGACCGAGCCCTACGAGCAGCACTTC. The rearrangement links TRBV2 to TRBJ2-7, with D hard to call. This CDR3 is built from 14 residues. Germline assignment: CDR1 SNHLY and CDR2 FYNNEI.

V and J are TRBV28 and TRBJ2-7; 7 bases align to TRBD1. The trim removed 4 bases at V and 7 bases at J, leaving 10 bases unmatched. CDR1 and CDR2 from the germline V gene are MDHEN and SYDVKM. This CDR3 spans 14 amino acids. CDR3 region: CASSSTGTYWEQYF. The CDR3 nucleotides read TGTGCCAGCAGTTCGACAGGGACCTACTGGGAGCAGTACTTC. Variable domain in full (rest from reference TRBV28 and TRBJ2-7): DVKVTQSSRYLVKRTGEKVFLECVQDMDHENMFWYRQDPGLGLRLIYFSYDVKMKEKGDIPEGYSVSREKKERFSLILESASTNQTSMYLCASSSTGTYWEQYFGPGTRLTVT.

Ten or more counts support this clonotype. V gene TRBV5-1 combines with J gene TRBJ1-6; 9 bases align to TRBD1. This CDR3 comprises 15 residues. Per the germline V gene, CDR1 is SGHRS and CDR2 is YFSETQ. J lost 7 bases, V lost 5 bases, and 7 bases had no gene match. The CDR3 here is CASRPTGGSNSPLHF. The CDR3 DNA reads TGCGCCAGCAGACCGACAGGGGGATCAAATTCACCCCTCCACTTT.

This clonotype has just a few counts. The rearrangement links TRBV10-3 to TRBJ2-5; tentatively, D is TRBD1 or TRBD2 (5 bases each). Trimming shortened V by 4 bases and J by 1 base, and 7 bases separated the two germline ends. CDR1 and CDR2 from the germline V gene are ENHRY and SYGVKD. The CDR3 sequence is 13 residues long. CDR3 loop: CAISGGTQETQYF. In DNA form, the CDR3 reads TGTGCCATCAGTGGAGGGACCCAAGAGACCCAGTACTTC.

The CDR3 nucleotides are TGTGCCATCAGTGAGTCGAGACAGTATTTCCTTTCCTATAATTCACCCCTCCACTTT. Translating it yields CAISESRQYFLSYNSPLHF. The chain combines TRBV10-3 with TRBJ1-6; maybe TRBD1 (5 bases). Germline lookup yields CDR1 ENHRY and CDR2 SYGVKD. The CDR3 sequence is 19 residues long. The V end was cut by 0 bases, the J end by 1 base, with 16 bases between.

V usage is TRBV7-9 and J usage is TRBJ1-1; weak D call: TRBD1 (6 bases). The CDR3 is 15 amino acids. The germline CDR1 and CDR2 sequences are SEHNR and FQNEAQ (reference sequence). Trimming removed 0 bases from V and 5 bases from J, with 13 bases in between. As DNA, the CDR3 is TGTGCCAGCAGCTTAGCGCGCAGGGGCCTAACTGAAGCTTTCTTT. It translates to CASSLARRGLTEAFF.